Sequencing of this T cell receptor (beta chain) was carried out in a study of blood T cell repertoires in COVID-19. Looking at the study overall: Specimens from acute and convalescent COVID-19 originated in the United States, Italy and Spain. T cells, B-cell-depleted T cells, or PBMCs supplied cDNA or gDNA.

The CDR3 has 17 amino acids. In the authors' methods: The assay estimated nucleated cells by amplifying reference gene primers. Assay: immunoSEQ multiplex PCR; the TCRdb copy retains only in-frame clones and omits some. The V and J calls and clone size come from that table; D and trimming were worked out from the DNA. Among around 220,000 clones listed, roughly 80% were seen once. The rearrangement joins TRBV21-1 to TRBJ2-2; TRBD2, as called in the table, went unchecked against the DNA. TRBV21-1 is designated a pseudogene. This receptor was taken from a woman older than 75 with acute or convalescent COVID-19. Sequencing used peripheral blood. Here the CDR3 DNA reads TGTGCCAGCAGCTTAAAGCGCCGGGTTTCAAACACCGGGGAGCTGTTTTTT. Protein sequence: CASSLKRRVSNTGELFF.